The next 10 T cell receptor beta chains were all read from a single sample in a study of early T cells in non-severe SARS-CoV-2 infection. TCRdb ran MiXCR on the 5' RACE reads and lists one entry per CDR3 protein. The data hold under 20,000 distinct CDR3 sequences, with about 6% observed a single time. The sequencing here drew on whole blood, taken at baseline. The receptors were sampled from an adult who was a healthcare worker with PCR-confirmed SARS-CoV-2 infection or an uninfected control (not recorded which).

This clonotype was seen repeatedly, ten times or more. V and J are TRBV27 and TRBJ1-1; no clear D. Deletions cut 5 bases from V and 1 base from J, with 14 bases between. CDR1 and CDR2 from the germline V gene are MNHEY and SMNVEV (reference sequence). The CDR3 runs 15 residues. CDR3 protein: CASSVNREPNTEAFF. CDR3 sequence (DNA): TGTGCCAGCAGTGTAAACCGGGAACCGAACACTGAAGCTTTCTTT.

This clonotype was found many times. The genes are TRBV11-1 and TRBJ2-1; 15 nucleotides line up with TRBD2. CDR1 and CDR2 from the germline V gene are SGHAT and FQDESV (reference sequence). The V and J ends lost 5 bases and 5 bases, in that order; junction bases with no gene match: 16. CDR3 length equals 20 residues. The CDR3 region has the DNA TGTGCCAGCAGCCCTTTATCCCCGGGACTAGCGGGGGGTTTTAACAATGAGCAGTTCTTC. It translates to CASSPLSPGLAGGFNNEQFF.

This clonotype was seen at least ten times. The chain carries TRBV20-1 and TRBJ2-7; TRBD2 aligns across 7 bases. V trimming: 1 base; J trimming: 3 bases; junction bases outside the gene matches: 3. The germline V gene has CDR1 DFQATT and CDR2 SNEGSKA (reference sequence). This CDR3 region has 13 residues. Here the CDR3 reads CSARGAGDYEQYF. Here the CDR3 DNA reads TGCAGTGCTAGAGGGGCGGGGGACTACGAGCAGTACTTC.

This clonotype was recorded at least ten times. The rearrangement links TRBV5-1 to TRBJ2-1; 7 bases line up with TRBD2. CDR3 length: 14 residues. Germline loops: CDR1 SGHRS, CDR2 YFSETQ. Germline trimming cut 4 bases from V and 8 bases from J; bases unmatched to any gene: 9. CDR3 sequence: CASSLQTSSDEQFF. The CDR3 DNA sequence: TGCGCCAGCAGCCTACAGACTAGCTCCGATGAGCAGTTCTTC.

In this sample, this clonotype turned up a few times. The genes are TRBV7-2 and TRBJ2-1; 7 bases fit TRBD2. CDR3 size: 17 residues. Germline CDR1 is SGHTA and CDR2 is FQGNSA. V lost 4 bases, J lost 5 bases, and 14 bases stayed unmatched. The CDR3 coding sequence is TGTGCCAGCAGCTCAAACACTCCGGGACTACCCAACAATGAGCAGTTCTTC. Protein sequence: CASSSNTPGLPNNEQFF.

The table lists this clonotype with many counts. V and J are TRBV6-1 and TRBJ2-1; no clear D. V lost 2 bases to trimming and J lost 0 bases, with 8 bases between them. Germline CDR1 and CDR2: MNHNS and SASEGT. The length of the CDR3 is 15 residues. In DNA, the CDR3 is TGTGCCAGCAGTGAAATAATCCCCTCCTACAATGAGCAGTTCTTC. Encoded protein: CASSEIIPSYNEQFF.

This clonotype was found many times. This sequence joins TRBV4-2 and TRBJ1-6; 9 bases are shared with TRBD1. In germline, CDR1 is LGHNA, CDR2 YNFKEQ. The CDR3 has 15 residues. Trimming took 3 bases from V and 5 from J; bases not matched to a gene: 2. CDR3: CASSQDRGDNSPLHF. The CDR3 DNA follows: TGTGCCAGCAGCCAGGACAGGGGAGATAATTCACCCCTCCACTTT.

In this sample, this clonotype turned up many times. The V and J genes are TRBV19 and TRBJ1-5, with 7 bases matching TRBD1. This CDR3 has 15 residues. Germline values: CDR1 LNHDA, CDR2 SQIVND (reference sequence). The V segment lost 6 bases and the J segment 4 bases; nucleotides outside the gene matches: 9. The CDR3 DNA follows: TGTGCCAGTAGCGGGTCGGGACAGCTTAATCAGCCCCAGCATTTT. Its translation is CASSGSGQLNQPQHF.

Notes on this clonotype: A much bigger clone sits one base away, suggesting this may be a read error. The chain has TRBV5-1 and TRBJ1-4; D unclear. CDR1 and CDR2 (germline): SGHRS, YFSETQ. This CDR3 is built from 15 residues. The CDR3 protein is CASNLAAGSDGKLFF. The CDR3 coding sequence is TGCGCCAGCAACTTGGCGGCCGGATCCGACGGAAAACTGTTTTTT. The variable domain in full, completed from reference TRBV5-1 and TRBJ1-4, reads KAGVTQTPRYLIKTRGQQVTLSCSPISGHRSVSWYQQTPGQGLQFLFEYFSETQRNKGNFPGRFSGRQFSNSRSEMNVSTLELGDSALYLCASNLAAGSDGKLFFGSGTQLSVL.

This clonotype was counted many times. This chain links TRBV4-1 with TRBJ1-2; no reliable D call. The ends were cut back, 4 bases at V and 4 bases at J, with 19 bases in the middle. Germline V gene sequence: CDR1 MGHRA, CDR2 YSYEKL. The CDR3 runs 16 residues. The DNA for the CDR3 is TGCGCCAGCAGCCCCGTGAATGGACGGGGAGCCTATGGCTACACCTTC. Translated, it gives CASSPVNGRGAYGYTF.